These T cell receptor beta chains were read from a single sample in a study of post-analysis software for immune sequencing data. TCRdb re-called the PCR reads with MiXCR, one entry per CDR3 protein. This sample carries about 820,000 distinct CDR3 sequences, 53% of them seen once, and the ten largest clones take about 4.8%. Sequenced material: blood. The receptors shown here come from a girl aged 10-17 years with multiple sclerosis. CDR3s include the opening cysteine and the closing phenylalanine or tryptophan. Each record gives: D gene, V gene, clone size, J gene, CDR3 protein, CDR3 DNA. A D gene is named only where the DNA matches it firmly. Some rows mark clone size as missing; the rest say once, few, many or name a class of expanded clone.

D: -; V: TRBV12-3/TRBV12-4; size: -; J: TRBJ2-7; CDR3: CASIPDSGSSYEQYF; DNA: TGTGCCAGCATCCCGGACAGTGGGAGCTCCTACGAGCAGTACTTC
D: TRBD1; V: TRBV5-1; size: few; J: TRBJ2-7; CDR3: CASSASSTGVGEQYF; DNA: TGCGCCAGCAGCGCAAGCTCTACAGGGGTAGGCGAGCAGTACTTC
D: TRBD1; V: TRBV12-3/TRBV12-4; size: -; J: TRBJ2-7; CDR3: CASSKTGGSGVQYF; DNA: TGTGCCAGCAGTAAGACAGGGGGCAGTGGGGTGCAGTACTTC
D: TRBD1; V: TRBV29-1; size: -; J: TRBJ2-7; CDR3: CSVTQLVGQVSYEQYF; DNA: TGCAGCGTTACCCAACTCGTGGGACAGGTTTCCTACGAGCAGTACTTC
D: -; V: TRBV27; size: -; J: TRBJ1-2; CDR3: CASSLTAIEGYGYTF; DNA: TGTGCCAGCAGTTTAACAGCCATTGAGGGCTATGGCTACACCTTC
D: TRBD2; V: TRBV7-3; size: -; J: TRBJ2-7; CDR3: CASSPSGDKHEQYF; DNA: TGTGCCAGCAGCCCCAGCGGGGATAAGCACGAGCAGTACTTC
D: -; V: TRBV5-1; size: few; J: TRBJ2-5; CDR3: CASSLWRVAIEKETQYF; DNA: TGCGCCAGCAGCTTGTGGCGTGTAGCTATCGAGAAAGAGACCCAGTACTTC
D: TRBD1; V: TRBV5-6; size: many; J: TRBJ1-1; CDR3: CASSAPTGSTEAFF; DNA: TGTGCCAGCAGCGCCCCGACAGGGTCCACTGAAGCTTTCTTT
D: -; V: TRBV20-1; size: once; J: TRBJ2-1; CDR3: CSASPDSGVDEQFF; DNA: TGCAGTGCTAGCCCCGATAGTGGGGTGGATGAGCAGTTCTTC
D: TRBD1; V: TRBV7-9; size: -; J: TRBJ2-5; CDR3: CASSAGQGDASAEETQYF; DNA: TGTGCCAGCAGCGCGGGACAGGGGGACGCTTCGGCCGAAGAGACCCAGTACTTC
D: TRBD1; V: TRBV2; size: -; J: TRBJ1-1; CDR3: CASTKGALNTEAFF; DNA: TGTGCCAGCACCAAGGGGGCTTTGAACACTGAAGCTTTCTTT
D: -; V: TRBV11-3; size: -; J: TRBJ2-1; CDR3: CASSLGPLYEQFF; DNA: TGTGCCAGCAGCTTAGGGCCACTATACGAGCAGTTCTTC
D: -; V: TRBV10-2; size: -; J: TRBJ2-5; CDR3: CASSFSPTPETQYF; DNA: TGCGCCAGCAGTTTTAGCCCAACCCCAGAGACCCAGTACTTC
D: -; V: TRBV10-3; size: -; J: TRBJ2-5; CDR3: CAISESPGSQETQYF; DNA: TGTGCCATCAGTGAAAGTCCAGGCAGCCAAGAGACCCAGTACTTC
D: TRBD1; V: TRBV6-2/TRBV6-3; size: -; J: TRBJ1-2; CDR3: CASSSYRDRGHCYTF; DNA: TGTGCCAGCAGTTCCTACCGGGACAGGGGGCATTGCTACACCTTC
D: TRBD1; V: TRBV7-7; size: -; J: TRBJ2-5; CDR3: CASSIPGQGYQETQYF; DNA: TGTGCTAGCAGCATCCCGGGACAGGGATACCAAGAGACCCAGTACTTC
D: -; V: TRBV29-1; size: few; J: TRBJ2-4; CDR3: CSVVNGAKNIQYF; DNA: TGCAGCGTTGTTAACGGAGCCAAAAACATTCAGTACTTC
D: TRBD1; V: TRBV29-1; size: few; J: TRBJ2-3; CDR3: CSVPRDRAADTQYF; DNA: TGCAGCGTCCCCCGGGACAGGGCCGCAGATACGCAGTATTTT
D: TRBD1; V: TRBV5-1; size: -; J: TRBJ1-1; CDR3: CASSITGQRNTEAFF; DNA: TGCGCCAGCAGCATAACGGGACAGCGGAACACTGAAGCTTTCTTT
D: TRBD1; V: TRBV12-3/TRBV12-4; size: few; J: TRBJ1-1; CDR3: CASSLRQGRPAEAFF; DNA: TGTGCCAGCAGTTTAAGACAGGGACGACCGGCTGAAGCTTTCTTT
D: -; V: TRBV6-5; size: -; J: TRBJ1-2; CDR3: CASSDRLGGEYGYTF; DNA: TGTGCCAGCAGTGACCGTTTAGGGGGGGAGTATGGCTACACCTTC
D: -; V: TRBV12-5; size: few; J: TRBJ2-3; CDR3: CASGLVYPLGRPDTQYF; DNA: TGTGCTAGTGGTTTGGTCTACCCCCTCGGGAGACCTGATACGCAGTATTTT
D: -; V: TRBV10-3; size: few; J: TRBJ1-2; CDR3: CAISGGADYGYTF; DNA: TGTGCCATCAGTGGCGGGGCAGACTATGGCTACACCTTC
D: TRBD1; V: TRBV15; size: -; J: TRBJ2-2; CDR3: CATSRGGQGNTGELFF; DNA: TGTGCCACCAGCAGAGGGGGACAGGGTAACACCGGGGAGCTGTTTTTT
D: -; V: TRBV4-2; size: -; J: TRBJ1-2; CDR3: CASSQENGYIF; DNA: TGTGCCAGCAGCCAAGAGAATGGCTACATCTTC
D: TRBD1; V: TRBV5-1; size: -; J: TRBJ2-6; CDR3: CASSFPRTGGRDSSGANVLTF; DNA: TGCGCCAGCAGCTTCCCCAGGACAGGGGGCAGGGATTCCTCTGGGGCCAACGTCCTGACTTTC
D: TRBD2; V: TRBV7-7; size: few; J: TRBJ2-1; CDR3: CASSPGTSGLYNGQFF; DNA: TGTGCTAGCAGCCCCGGGACTAGCGGCCTGTACAATGGGCAGTTCTTC
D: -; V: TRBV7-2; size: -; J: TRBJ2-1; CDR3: CACSLAAMNEQFF; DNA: TGTGCCTGCAGCTTAGCAGCGATGAATGAGCAGTTCTTC
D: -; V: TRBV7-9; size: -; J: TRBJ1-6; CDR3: CASLGPGAPGWPLHF; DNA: TGTGCCAGCTTAGGTCCAGGGGCGCCAGGGTGGCCCCTCCACTTT
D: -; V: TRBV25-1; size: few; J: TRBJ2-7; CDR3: CATTTYYEQYF; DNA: TGTGCCACCACAACATACTACGAGCAGTACTTC
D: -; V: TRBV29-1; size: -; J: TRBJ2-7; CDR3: CSASRVGYEQYF; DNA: TGCAGCGCCTCCAGGGTAGGGTACGAGCAGTACTTC
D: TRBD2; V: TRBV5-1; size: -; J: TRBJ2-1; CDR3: CASSSSGSINEQFF; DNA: TGCGCCAGCAGCTCTAGCGGGAGTATCAATGAGCAGTTCTTC
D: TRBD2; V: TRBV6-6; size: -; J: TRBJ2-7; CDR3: CATTPSGATYEQYF; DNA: TGTGCCACCACGCCTAGCGGGGCCACCTACGAGCAGTACTTC
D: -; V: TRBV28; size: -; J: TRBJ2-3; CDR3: CASSPGVVHITQYF; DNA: TGTGCCAGCAGTCCAGGGGTCGTGCATATTACGCAGTATTTT
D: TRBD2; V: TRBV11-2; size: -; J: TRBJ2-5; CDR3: CASSLVLAGAPQETQYF; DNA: TGTGCCAGCAGCTTAGTTCTAGCGGGGGCCCCGCAAGAGACCCAGTACTTC
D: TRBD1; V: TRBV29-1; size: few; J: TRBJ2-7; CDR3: CSVAQGEIYEQYF; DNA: TGCAGCGTCGCGCAGGGGGAAATCTACGAGCAGTACTTC
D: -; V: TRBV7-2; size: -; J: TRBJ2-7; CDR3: CASSLGPWYEQYF; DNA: TGTGCCAGCAGCTTAGGCCCTTGGTACGAGCAGTACTTC